Each of the 8 T cell receptor beta chains below was sequenced from the same sample in a study of blood T cells in healthy people across ages. The use of a sample-barcoded 5' primer and a J-beta primer mix characterized a second PCR of about 6 to 11 cycles. MiXCR was run by TCRdb on the 5' RACE reads, yielding one entry per CDR3 protein. The table lists 700,000 to 950,000 distinct CDR3 sequences, approximately 43% of them singletons. The source material was blood. Receptors were obtained from a woman aged 55-69 years in good health.

The genes are TRBV10-2 and TRBJ1-1, with TRBD1 matching 7 bases. Germline CDR1 reads WSHSY; CDR2 reads SAAADI. The CDR3 totals 14 residues. With V trimmed by 7 bases and J by 2 bases, 7 bases remained unmatched. The CDR3, as DNA: TGCGCCAGCAAGGGGCGACAGGGAAACACTGAAGCTTTCTTT. This sequence encodes CASKGRQGNTEAFF.

The gene calls are TRBV3-1 and TRBJ2-1; 8 positions match TRBD2. V lost 0 bases and J lost 6; bases outside the gene matches: 7. This CDR3 is 16 amino acids long. Germline-derived CDR1 and CDR2 are LGHDT and YNNKEL (reference sequence). CDR3: CASSQDLSGGFNEQFF. Here the CDR3 DNA reads TGTGCCAGCAGCCAAGATCTGTCGGGGGGGTTCAATGAGCAGTTCTTC.

The rearrangement uses TRBV5-1 and TRBJ2-7; 8 bases align to TRBD2. Germline V gene lookup returns CDR1 SGHRS and CDR2 YFSETQ. V gave up 0 bases and J gave up 6 bases; unmatched junction bases: 5. This CDR3 spans 14 amino acids. CDR3 nucleotide sequence: TGCGCCAGCAGCTTGGGTCACGGGGGGGGCGAGCAGTACTTC. Its translation is CASSLGHGGGEQYF.

The J gene is TRBJ2-5, the V gene TRBV20-1, with 9 bases that match TRBD2. CDR3 length: 14 residues. The germline CDR1 and CDR2 sequences are DFQATT and SNEGSKA (reference sequence). After removal of 5 bases from V and 2 bases from J, the junction contained 6 bases not matched to a gene. CDR3: CSALGLAGQETQYF. In nucleotides, the CDR3 is TGCAGTGCTTTGGGGCTAGCGGGACAAGAGACCCAGTACTTC.

This clonotype appeared once. The chain employs TRBV28 and TRBJ2-1; the D is unclear. CDR3 length equals 14 residues. Germline assignment: CDR1 MDHEN and CDR2 SYDVKM. V lost 5 bases and J lost 6, with 14 bases in between. CDR3: CASSVGLGFNEQFF. The CDR3 bases are TGTGCCAGCAGTGTCGGGTTAGGGTTCAATGAGCAGTTCTTC.

CDR3 sequence (DNA): TGTGCCATCAGTGAGTCCGGGGGCTACACCTTC. It translates to CAISESGGYTF. The gene calls are TRBV10-3 and TRBJ1-2; no reliable D call. This CDR3 contains 11 residues. Trimming removed 0 bases from V and 8 bases from J, with 4 bases in between. Germline V gene data show CDR1 as ENHRY and CDR2 as SYGVKD.

This chain joins TRBV15 and TRBJ2-5; 11 positions match TRBD1. This CDR3 is built from 14 residues. CDR1 and CDR2 (germline): LNHNV, YYDKDF (reference sequence). The V and J ends lost 1 base and 11 bases, in that order; junction bases with no gene match: 6. The CDR3 spells CATSRVRDRGEQYF. The CDR3 DNA sequence: TGTGCCACCAGCAGAGTCCGGGACAGGGGGGAGCAGTACTTC.

The J gene is TRBJ2-3, the V gene TRBV3-1; D gene unclear. V lost 8 bases and J lost 7, with 7 bases in between. CDR1 and CDR2 from the germline V gene are LGHDT and YNNKEL (reference sequence). The CDR3 is made up of 10 amino acids. The CDR3 DNA is TGTGCCAGCGGTACAAATACGCAGTATTTT. It specifies CASGTNTQYF.